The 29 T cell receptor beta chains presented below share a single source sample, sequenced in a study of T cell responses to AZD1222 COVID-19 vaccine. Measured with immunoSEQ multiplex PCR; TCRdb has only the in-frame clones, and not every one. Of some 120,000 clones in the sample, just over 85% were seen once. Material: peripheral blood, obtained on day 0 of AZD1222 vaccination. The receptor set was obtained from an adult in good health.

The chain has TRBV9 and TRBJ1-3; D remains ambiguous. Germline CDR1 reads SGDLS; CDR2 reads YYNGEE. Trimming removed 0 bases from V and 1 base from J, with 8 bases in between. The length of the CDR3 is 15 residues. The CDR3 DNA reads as TGTGCCAGCAGCGTAGCTGGAAGTTCTGGAAACACCATATATTTT. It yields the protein CASSVAGSSGNTIYF. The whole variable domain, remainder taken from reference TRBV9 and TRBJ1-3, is DSGVTQTPKHLITATGQRVTLRCSPRSGDLSVYWYQQSLDQGLQFLIQYYNGEERAKGNILERFSAQQFPDLHSELNLSSLELGDSALYFCASSVAGSSGNTIYFGEGSWLTVV.

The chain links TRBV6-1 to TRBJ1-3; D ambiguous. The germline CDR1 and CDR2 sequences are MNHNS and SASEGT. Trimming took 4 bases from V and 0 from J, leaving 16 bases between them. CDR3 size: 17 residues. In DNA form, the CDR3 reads TGTGCCAGCAGTGGGGTTCTGCGAACAGCCTCTGGAAACACCATATATTTT. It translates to CASSGVLRTASGNTIYF.

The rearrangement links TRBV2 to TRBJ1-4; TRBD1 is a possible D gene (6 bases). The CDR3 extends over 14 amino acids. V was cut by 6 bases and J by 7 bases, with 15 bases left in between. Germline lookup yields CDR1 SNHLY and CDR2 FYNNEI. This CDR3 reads CASRLGAASEKLFF. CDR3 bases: TGTGCCAGCAGGTTGGGGGCCGCGAGTGAAAAACTGTTTTTT.

The CDR3 region is CASSDDGSNEKLFF. The CDR3 DNA is TGTGCCAGCAGTGACGACGGATCTAATGAAAAACTGTTTTTT. The rearrangement joins TRBV2 to TRBJ1-4; no firm D call. The CDR3 extends over 14 amino acids. The V gene's germline CDR1 is SNHLY and CDR2 FYNNEI. V lost 3 bases, J lost 3 bases, and 8 bases lay in between.

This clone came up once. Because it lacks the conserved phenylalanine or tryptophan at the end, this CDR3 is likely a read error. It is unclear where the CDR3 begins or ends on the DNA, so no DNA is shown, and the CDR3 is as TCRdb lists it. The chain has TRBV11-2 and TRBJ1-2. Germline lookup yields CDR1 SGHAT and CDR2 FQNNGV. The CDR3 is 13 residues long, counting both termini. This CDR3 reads CASSLDLVALWVV.

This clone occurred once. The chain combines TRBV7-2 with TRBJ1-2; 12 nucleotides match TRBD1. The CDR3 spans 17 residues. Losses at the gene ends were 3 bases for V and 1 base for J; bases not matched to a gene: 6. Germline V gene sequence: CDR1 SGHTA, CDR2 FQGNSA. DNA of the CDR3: TGTGCCAGCAGCTTTCGGGACAGGGGGCCCCTTAACTATGGCTACACCTTC. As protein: CASSFRDRGPLNYGYTF.

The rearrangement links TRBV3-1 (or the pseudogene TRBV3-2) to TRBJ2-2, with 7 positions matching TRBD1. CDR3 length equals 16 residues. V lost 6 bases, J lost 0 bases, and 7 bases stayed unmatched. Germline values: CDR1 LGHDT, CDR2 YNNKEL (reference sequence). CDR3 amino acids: CASRIGGQTNTGELFF. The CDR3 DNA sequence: TGTGCCAGCAGGATAGGGGGACAGACGAACACCGGGGAGCTGTTTTTT.

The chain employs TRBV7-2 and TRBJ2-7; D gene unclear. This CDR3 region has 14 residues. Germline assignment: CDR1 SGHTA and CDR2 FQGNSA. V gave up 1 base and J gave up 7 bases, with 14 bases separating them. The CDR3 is CASSLVGGHGEQYF. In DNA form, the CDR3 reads TGTGCCAGCAGCTTAGTCGGCGGCCACGGGGAGCAGTACTTC.

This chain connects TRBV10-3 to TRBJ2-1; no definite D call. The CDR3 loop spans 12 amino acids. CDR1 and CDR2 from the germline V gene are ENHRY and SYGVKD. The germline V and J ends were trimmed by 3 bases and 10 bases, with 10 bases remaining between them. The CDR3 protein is CAISEFPPEQFF. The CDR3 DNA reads TGTGCCATCAGTGAATTCCCCCCGGAGCAGTTCTTC.

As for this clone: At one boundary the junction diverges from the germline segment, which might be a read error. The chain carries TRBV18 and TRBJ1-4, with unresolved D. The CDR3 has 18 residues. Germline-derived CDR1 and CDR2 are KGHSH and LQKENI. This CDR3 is CASSSPGHRPGVNEKLFF. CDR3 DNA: TGTGCCAGCTCATCACCGGGTCATCGGCCAGGTGTGAATGAAAAACTGTTTTTT.

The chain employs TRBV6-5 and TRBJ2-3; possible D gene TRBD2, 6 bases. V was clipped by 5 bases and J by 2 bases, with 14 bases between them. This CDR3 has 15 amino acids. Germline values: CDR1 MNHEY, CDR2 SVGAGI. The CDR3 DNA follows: TGTGCCAGCAGTAAAATTAGCGGCGACACAGATACGCAGTATTTT. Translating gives CASSKISGDTDTQYF.

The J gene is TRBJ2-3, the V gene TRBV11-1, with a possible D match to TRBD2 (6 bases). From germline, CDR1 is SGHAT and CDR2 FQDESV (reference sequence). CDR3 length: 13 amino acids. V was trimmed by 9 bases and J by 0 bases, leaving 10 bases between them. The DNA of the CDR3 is TGTGCCAGTCAACGGGGGAGCACAGATACGCAGTATTTT. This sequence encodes CASQRGSTDTQYF.

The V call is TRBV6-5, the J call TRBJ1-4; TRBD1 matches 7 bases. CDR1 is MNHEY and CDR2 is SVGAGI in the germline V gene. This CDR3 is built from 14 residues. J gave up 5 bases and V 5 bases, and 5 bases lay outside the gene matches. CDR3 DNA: TGTGCCAGCAGTCTAGGACAGGTGAATGAAAAACTGTTTTTT. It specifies CASSLGQVNEKLFF.

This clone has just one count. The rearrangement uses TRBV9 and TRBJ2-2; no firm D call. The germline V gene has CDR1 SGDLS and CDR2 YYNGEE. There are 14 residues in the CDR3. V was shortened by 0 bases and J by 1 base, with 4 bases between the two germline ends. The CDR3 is CASSVGRNTGELFF. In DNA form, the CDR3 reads TGTGCCAGCAGCGTAGGGCGGAACACCGGGGAGCTGTTTTTT. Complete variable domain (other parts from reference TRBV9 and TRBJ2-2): DSGVTQTPKHLITATGQRVTLRCSPRSGDLSVYWYQQSLDQGLQFLIQYYNGEERAKGNILERFSAQQFPDLHSELNLSSLELGDSALYFCASSVGRNTGELFFGEGSRLTVL.

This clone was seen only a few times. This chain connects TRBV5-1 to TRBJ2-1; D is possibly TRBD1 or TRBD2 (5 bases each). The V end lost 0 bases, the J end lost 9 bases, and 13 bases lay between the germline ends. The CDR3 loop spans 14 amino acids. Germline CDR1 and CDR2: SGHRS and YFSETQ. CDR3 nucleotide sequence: TGCGCCAGCAGCTTGGAACCGGGGACGTTTGAGCAGTTCTTC. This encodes CASSLEPGTFEQFF. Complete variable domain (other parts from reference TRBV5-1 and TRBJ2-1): KAGVTQTPRYLIKTRGQQVTLSCSPISGHRSVSWYQQTPGQGLQFLFEYFSETQRNKGNFPGRFSGRQFSNSRSEMNVSTLELGDSALYLCASSLEPGTFEQFFGPGTRLTVL.

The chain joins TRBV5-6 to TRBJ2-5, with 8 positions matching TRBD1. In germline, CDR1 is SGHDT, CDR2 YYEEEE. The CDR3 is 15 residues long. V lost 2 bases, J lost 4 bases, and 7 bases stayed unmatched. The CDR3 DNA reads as TGTGCCAGCAGCTTTGGACAGGGTGTGGGAGAGACCCAGTACTTC. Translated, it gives CASSFGQGVGETQYF.

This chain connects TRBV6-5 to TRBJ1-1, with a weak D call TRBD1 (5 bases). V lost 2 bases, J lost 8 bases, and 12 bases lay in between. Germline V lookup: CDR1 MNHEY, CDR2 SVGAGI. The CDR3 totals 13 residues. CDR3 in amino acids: CASSYLNRGEAFF. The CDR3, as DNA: TGTGCCAGCAGTTACCTAAATAGGGGAGAAGCTTTCTTT.

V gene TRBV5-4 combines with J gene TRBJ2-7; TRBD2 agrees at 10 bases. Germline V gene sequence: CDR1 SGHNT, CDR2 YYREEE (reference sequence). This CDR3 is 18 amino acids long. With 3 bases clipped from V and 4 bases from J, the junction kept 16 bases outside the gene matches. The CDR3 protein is CASSWGGPGTSASYEQYF. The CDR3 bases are TGTGCCAGCAGCTGGGGGGGACCAGGGACTAGCGCTTCTTACGAGCAGTACTTC.

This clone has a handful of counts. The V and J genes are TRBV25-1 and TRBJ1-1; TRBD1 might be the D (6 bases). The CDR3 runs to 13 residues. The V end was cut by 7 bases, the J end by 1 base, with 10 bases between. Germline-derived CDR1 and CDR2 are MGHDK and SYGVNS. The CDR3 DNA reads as TGTGCCAGCATGGGGGGCTGGAACACTGAAGCTTTCTTT. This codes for CASMGGWNTEAFF. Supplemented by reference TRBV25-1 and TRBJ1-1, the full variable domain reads EADIYQTPRYLVIGTGKKITLECSQTMGHDKMYWYQQDPGMELHLIHYSYGVNSTEKGDLSSESTVSRIRTEHFPLTLESARPSHTSQYLCASMGGWNTEAFFGQGTRLTVV.

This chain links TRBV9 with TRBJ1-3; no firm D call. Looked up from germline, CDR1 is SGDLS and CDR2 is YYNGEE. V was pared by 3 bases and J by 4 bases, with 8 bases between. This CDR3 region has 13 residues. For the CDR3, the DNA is TGTGCCAGCAGCGGTCTCGTAGGAAACACCATATATTTT. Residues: CASSGLVGNTIYF.

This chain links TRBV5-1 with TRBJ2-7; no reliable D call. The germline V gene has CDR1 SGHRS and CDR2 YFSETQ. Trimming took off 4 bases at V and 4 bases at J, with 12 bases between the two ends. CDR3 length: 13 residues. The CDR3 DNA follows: TGCGCCAGCAGCCCGGGTATCAGTTACGAGCAGTACTTC. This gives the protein CASSPGISYEQYF.

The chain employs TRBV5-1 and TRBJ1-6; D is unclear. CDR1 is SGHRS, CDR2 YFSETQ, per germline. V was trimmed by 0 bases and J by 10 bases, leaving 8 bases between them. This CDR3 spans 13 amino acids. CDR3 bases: TGCGCCAGCAGCTTGGCCCCGGGATCACCCCTCCACTTT. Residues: CASSLAPGSPLHF.

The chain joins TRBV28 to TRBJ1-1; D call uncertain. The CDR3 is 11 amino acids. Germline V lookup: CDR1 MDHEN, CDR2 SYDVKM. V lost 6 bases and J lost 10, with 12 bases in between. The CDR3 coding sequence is TGTGCCAGCAGCTCCCCCACTCTAGCTTTCTTT. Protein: CASSSPTLAFF.

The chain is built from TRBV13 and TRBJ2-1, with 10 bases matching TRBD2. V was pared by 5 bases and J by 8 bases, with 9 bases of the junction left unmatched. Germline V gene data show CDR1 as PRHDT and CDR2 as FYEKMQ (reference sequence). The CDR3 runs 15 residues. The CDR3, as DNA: TGTGCCAGCAGCCTTGTGGGGACTAGCGTCTATGAGCAGTTCTTC. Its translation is CASSLVGTSVYEQFF.

CDR3 protein: CASRERGTSGAYEQYF. CDR3 nucleotides: TGTGCCAGTAGAGAACGTGGGACTAGCGGCGCCTACGAGCAGTACTTC. The chain uses TRBV19 and TRBJ2-7; 11 bases map to TRBD2. The CDR3 sequence is 16 residues long. Germline assignment: CDR1 LNHDA and CDR2 SQIVND (reference sequence). V lost 6 bases, J lost 2 bases, and 9 bases stayed unmatched.

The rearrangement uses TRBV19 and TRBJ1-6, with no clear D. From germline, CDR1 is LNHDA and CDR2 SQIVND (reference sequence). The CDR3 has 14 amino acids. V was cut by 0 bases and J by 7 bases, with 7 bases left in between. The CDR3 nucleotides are TGTGCCAGTAGTATAGAGGCCAGAAATTCACCCCTCCACTTT. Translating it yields CASSIEARNSPLHF.

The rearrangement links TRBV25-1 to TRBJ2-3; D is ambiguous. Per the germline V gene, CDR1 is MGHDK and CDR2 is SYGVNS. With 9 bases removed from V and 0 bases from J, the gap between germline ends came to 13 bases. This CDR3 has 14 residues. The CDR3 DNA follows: TGTGCCAGTAACGGTCCGACCAGCACAGATACGCAGTATTTT. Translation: CASNGPTSTDTQYF.

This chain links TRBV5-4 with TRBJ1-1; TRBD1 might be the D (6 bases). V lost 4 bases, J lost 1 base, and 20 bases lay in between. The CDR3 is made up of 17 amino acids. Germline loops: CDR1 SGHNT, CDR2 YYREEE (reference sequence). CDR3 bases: TGTGCCAGCAGCCCCGGCGGGGGGCTCCCCCCGAACACTGAAGCTTTCTTT. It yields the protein CASSPGGGLPPNTEAFF.

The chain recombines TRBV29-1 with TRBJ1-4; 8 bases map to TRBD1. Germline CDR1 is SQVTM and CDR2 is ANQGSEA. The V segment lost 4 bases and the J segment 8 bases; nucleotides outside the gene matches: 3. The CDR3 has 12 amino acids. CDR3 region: CSVGQGKEKLFF. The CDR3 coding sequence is TGCAGCGTTGGACAGGGGAAAGAAAAACTGTTTTTT.